The entry below describes one T cell receptor beta chain. V was clipped by 5 bases and J by 6 bases, with 10 bases between them. The CDR3 spans 12 residues. Germline V gene sequence: CDR1 GTSNPN, CDR2 SVGIG (reference sequence). The sample comes from a study of T cells in Graves' hyperthyroidism and ophthalmopathy. For the study at large: Peripheral blood was secured at the point of initial diagnosis, before any treatment.

Amplification targeted TCR beta CDR3 regions from RNA transcripts. The HTBI primer set was used in a first-round RT-PCR of the TCR CDR3. TCRdb redid the calling of the multiplex PCR reads with MiXCR, one entry per CDR3 protein. The sample carries some 690,000 distinct CDR3 sequences, 17% recorded once. Sequencing was done on a sample of blood. The sequence came from a man in his forties or fifties with Graves' hyperthyroidism. The chain has TRBV30 and TRBJ2-2; weak D call: TRBD1 (6 bases). DNA of the CDR3: TGTGCCTGGCAGGGGAAGGCCGGGGAGCTGTTTTTT. Translation gives CAWQGKAGELFF.